This T cell receptor beta chain is from a study of T cell responses to AZD1222 COVID-19 vaccine. The assay was immunoSEQ multiplex PCR, and TCRdb's table has in-frame clones only and misses some. Here the sample spans around 150,000 clones, under 95% being singletons. Germline CDR1 and CDR2: MNHEY and SMNVEV (reference sequence). This CDR3 is built from 17 residues. The J segment lost 2 bases and the V segment lost 6 bases, leaving 11 bases of the junction unmatched. As concerns this clone: Its specificity is unknown.

Study results and caveats: Baseline antibody screening turned up just 6 or 7 seropositive AZD1222 recipients. Only after the peak T cell response were repertoires sampled. Clonal diversity was possibly underestimated, and white British individuals and females predominated among donors.

Sequencing was performed on peripheral blood, taken on day 0 of AZD1222 vaccination. The sequence was collected from an adult in good health. The J gene is TRBJ2-5, the V gene TRBV27; 11 positions match TRBD2. DNA of the CDR3: TGTGCCAGCAGACCCTTAGGACTAGCGGGCCAGCAAGAGACCCAGTACTTC. Its translation: CASRPLGLAGQQETQYF.